This TCR beta chain was recovered during a study of cytomegalovirus exposure and HLA in healthy donors. Germline V gives CDR1 SGHTA, CDR2 FQGTGA. V dropped 1 base and J dropped 0 bases, with 12 bases sitting between them. The CDR3 is 16 residues long. Vbeta (60) and Jbeta (13) primers were used in the PCR. Sequencing was performed with immunoSEQ multiplex PCR; in TCRdb, only in-frame clones are kept and a portion is missing. Among 150,000 to 200,000 clones listed, around four fifths were seen once. Source material: PBMCs. This clonotype was sampled from a man in his late teens or twenties in good health and CMV-seropositive. V usage is TRBV7-3 and J usage is TRBJ1-1; D gene ambiguous. The CDR3 reads CASSLKGGRMNTEAFF. The CDR3 DNA reads as TGTGCCAGCAGCTTAAAAGGTGGGAGGATGAACACTGAAGCTTTCTTT.